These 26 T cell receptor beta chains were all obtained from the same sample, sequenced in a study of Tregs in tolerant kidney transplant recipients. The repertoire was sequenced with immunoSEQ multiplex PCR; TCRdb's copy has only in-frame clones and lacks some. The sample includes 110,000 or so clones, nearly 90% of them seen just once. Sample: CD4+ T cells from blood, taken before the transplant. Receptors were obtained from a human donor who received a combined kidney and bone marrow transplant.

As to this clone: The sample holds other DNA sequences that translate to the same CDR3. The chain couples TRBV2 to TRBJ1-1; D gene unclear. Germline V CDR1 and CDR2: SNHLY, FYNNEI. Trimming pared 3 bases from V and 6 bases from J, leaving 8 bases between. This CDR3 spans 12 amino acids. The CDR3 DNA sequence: TGTGCCAGCAGTGACCTCGGGGCTGAAGCTTTCTTT. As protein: CASSDLGAEAFF. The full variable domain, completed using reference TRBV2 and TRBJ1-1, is EPEVTQTPSHQVTQMGQEVILRCVPISNHLYFYWYRQILGQKVEFLVSFYNNEISEKSEIFDDQFSVERPDGSNFTLKIRSTKLEDSAMYFCASSDLGAEAFFGQGTRLTVV.

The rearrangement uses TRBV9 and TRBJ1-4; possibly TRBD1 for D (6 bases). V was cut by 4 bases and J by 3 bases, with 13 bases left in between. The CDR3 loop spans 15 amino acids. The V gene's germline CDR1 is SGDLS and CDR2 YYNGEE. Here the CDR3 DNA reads TGTGCCAGCAGCCCAGGGGCGCGGGCTAATGAAAAACTGTTTTTT. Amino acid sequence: CASSPGARANEKLFF. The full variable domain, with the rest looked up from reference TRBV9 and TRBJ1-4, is DSGVTQTPKHLITATGQRVTLRCSPRSGDLSVYWYQQSLDQGLQFLIQYYNGEERAKGNILERFSAQQFPDLHSELNLSSLELGDSALYFCASSPGARANEKLFFGSGTQLSVL.

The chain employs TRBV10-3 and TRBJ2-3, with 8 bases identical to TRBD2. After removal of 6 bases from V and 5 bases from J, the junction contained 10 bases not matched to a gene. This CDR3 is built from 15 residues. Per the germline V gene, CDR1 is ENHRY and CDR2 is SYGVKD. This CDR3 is CAIRVMGTRGDTQYF. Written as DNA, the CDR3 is TGTGCCATCAGAGTAATGGGGACTAGGGGAGATACGCAGTATTTT.

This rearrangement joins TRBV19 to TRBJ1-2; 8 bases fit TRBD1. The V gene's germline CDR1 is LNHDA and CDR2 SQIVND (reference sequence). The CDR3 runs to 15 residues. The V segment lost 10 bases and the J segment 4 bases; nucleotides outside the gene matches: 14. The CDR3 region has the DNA TGTGCCACCACGACCCGCAGGGGGCGCAGCTATGGCTACACCTTC. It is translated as CATTTRRGRSYGYTF.

CDR3 nucleotide sequence: TGTGCCAGCAGTTCCCACCCGGGACTAGCAACGTCGAGCTCCTACAATGAGCAGTTCTTC. Its protein is CASSSHPGLATSSSYNEQFF. The V call is TRBV28, the J call TRBJ2-1; 9 bases agree with TRBD2. In germline, CDR1 is MDHEN, CDR2 SYDVKM. The CDR3 covers 20 residues. V gave up 4 bases and J gave up 0 bases; unmatched junction bases: 16.

This CDR3 reads CASSQSSGGFLRYF. The CDR3 nucleotides are TGTGCCAGCAGTCAAAGTAGCGGGGGGTTCTTAAGGTATTTT. The chain is built from TRBV2 and TRBJ2-3; 10 bases fit TRBD2. V dropped 5 bases and J dropped 14; count of bases not matched to a gene: 13. Germline CDR1 is SNHLY and CDR2 is FYNNEI. This CDR3 has 14 amino acids.

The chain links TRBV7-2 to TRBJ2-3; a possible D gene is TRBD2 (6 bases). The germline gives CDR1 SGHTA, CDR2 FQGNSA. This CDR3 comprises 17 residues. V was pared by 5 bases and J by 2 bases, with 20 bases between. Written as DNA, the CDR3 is TGTGCCAGCAGCCCCAAGGGCGGGACGTCCTCCACAGATACGCAGTATTTT. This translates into CASSPKGGTSSTDTQYF.

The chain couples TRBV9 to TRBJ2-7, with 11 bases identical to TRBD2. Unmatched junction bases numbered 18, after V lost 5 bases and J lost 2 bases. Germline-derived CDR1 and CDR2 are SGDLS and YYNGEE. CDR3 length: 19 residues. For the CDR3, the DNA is TGTGCCAGCAGTCGTACGGTTCTAGCGGGGGGTGCCGGCGCCTACGAGCAGTACTTC. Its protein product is CASSRTVLAGGAGAYEQYF.

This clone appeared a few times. CDR3 region: CASSPRDSGANVLTF. DNA for the CDR3: TGTGCCAGCAGCCCCAGGGACTCTGGGGCCAACGTCCTGACTTTC. This chain links TRBV7-6 with TRBJ2-6; D might be TRBD1 (5 bases). This CDR3 is 15 amino acids long. Between the trimmed V and J ends, which lost 5 bases and 0 bases, there was a span of 8 bases. Germline CDR1 reads SGHVS; CDR2 reads FNYEAQ. The whole variable domain, remainder taken from reference TRBV7-6 and TRBJ2-6, is GAGVSQSPRYKVTKRGQDVALRCDPISGHVSLYWYRQALGQGPEFLTYFNYEAQQDKSGLPNDRFSAERPEGSISTLTIQRTEQRDSAMYRCASSPRDSGANVLTFGAGSRLTVL.

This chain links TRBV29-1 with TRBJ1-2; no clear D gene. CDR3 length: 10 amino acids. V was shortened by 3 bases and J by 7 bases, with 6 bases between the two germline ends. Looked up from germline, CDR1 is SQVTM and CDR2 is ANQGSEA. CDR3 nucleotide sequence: TGCAGCGTTGACGAGGGTGGCTACACCTTC. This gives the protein CSVDEGGYTF.

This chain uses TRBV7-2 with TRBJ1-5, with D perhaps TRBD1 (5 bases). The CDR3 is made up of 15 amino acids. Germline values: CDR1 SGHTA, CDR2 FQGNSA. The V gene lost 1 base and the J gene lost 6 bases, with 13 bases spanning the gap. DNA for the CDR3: TGTGCCAGCAGCTTAGATGGACGCCAGGGTCAGCCCCAGCATTTT. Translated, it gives CASSLDGRQGQPQHF. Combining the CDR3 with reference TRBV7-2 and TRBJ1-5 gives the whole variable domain GAGVSQSPSNKVTEKGKDVELRCDPISGHTALYWYRQSLGQGLEFLIYFQGNSAPDKSGLPSDRFSAERTGGSVSTLTIQRTQQEDSAVYLCASSLDGRQGQPQHFGDGTRLSIL.

The CDR3 region has the DNA TGTGCCAGCAGCCGTTATGGGAGAGGAAGGACAGATACGCAGTATTTT. It codes for CASSRYGRGRTDTQYF. J is TRBJ2-3 and V is TRBV27; tentatively, D is TRBD2 (5 bases). This CDR3 spans 16 amino acids. V was clipped by 6 bases and J by 3 bases, with 19 bases between them. Germline V gene data show CDR1 as MNHEY and CDR2 as SMNVEV (reference sequence).

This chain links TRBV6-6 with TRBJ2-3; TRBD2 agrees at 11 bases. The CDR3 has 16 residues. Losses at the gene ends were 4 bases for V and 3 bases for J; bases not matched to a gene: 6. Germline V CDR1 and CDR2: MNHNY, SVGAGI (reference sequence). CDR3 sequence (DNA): TGTGCCAGCAGTTTAGCGGGGGGGCCTTCGACAGATACGCAGTATTTT. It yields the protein CASSLAGGPSTDTQYF.

The CDR3 loop is CASSLGLAANTGELFF. DNA for the CDR3: TGCGCCAGCAGCCTCGGACTAGCGGCGAACACCGGGGAGCTGTTTTTT. The V call is TRBV5-1, the J call TRBJ2-2; 10 nucleotides match TRBD2. From germline, CDR1 is SGHRS and CDR2 YFSETQ. With 4 bases clipped from V and 0 bases from J, the junction kept 3 bases outside the gene matches. The length of the CDR3 is 16 residues. Complete variable domain (other parts from reference TRBV5-1 and TRBJ2-2): KAGVTQTPRYLIKTRGQQVTLSCSPISGHRSVSWYQQTPGQGLQFLFEYFSETQRNKGNFPGRFSGRQFSNSRSEMNVSTLELGDSALYLCASSLGLAANTGELFFGEGSRLTVL.

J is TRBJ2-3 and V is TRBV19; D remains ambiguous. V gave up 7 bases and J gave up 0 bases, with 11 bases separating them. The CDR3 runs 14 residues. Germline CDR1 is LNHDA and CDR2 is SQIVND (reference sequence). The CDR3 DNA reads TGTGCCAGTAATCCACATTCTAGCACAGATACGCAGTATTTT. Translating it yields CASNPHSSTDTQYF.

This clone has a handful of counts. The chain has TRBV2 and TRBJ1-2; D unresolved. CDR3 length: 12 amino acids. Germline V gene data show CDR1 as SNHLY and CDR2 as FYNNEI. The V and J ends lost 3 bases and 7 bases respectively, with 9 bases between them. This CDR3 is CASSESTVGYTF. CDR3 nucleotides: TGTGCCAGCAGTGAGTCCACAGTTGGCTACACCTTC.

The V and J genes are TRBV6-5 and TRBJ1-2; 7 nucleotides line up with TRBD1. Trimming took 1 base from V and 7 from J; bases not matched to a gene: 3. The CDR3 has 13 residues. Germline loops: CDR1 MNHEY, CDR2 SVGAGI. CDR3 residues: CASSYLGQSGYTF. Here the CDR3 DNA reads TGTGCCAGCAGTTACTTGGGACAGAGTGGCTACACCTTC.

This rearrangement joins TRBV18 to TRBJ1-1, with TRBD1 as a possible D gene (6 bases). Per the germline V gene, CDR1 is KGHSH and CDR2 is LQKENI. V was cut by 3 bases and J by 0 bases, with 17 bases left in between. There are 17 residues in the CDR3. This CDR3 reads CASSPPGQGNLNTEAFF. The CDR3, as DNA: TGTGCCAGCTCACCGCCAGGGCAGGGGAATCTGAACACTGAAGCTTTCTTT.

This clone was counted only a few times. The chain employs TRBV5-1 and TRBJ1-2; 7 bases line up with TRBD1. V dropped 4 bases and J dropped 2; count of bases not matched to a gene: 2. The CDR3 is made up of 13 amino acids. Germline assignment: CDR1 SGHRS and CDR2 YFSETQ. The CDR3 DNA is TGCGCCAGCAGCGTGGGACAGAACTATGGCTACACCTTC. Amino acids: CASSVGQNYGYTF. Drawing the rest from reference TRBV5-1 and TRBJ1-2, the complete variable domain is KAGVTQTPRYLIKTRGQQVTLSCSPISGHRSVSWYQQTPGQGLQFLFEYFSETQRNKGNFPGRFSGRQFSNSRSEMNVSTLELGDSALYLCASSVGQNYGYTFGSGTRLTVV.

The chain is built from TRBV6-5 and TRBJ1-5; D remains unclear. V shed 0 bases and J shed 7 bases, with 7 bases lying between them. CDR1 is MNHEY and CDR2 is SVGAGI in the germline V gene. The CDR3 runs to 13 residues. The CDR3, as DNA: TGTGCCAGCAGTTACTCCCCGGGGCAGCCCCAGCATTTT. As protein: CASSYSPGQPQHF.

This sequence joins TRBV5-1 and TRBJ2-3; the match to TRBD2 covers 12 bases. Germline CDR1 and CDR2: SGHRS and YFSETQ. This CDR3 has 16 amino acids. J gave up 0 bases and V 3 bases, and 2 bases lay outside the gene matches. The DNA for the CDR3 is TGCGCCAGCAGCTCGACTAGCGGGGGTAGCACAGATACGCAGTATTTT. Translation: CASSSTSGGSTDTQYF.

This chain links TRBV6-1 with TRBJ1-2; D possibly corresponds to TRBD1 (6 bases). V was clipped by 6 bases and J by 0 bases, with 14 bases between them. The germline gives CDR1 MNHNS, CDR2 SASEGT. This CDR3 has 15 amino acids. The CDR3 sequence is CASRGGGGANYGYTF. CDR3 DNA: TGTGCCAGCAGGGGGGGAGGGGGAGCTAACTATGGCTACACCTTC.

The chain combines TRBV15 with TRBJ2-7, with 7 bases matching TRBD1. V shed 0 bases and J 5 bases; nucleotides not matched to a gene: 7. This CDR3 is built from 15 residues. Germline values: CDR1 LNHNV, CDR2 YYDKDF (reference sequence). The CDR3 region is CATSRDLRGRDEQYF. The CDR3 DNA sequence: TGTGCCACCAGCAGAGATCTTAGGGGGCGGGACGAGCAGTACTTC.

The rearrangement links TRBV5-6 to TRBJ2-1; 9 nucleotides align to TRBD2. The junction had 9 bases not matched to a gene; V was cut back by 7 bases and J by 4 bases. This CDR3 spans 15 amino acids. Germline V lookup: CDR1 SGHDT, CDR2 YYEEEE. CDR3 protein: CASALGLAGYNEQFF. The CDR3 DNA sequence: TGTGCCAGCGCCTTGGGGCTAGCGGGATACAATGAGCAGTTCTTC. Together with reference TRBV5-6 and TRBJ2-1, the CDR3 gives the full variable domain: DAGVTQSPTHLIKTRGQQVTLRCSPKSGHDTVSWYQQALGQGPQFIFQYYEEEERQRGNFPDRFSGHQFPNYSSELNVNALLLGDSALYLCASALGLAGYNEQFFGPGTRLTVL.

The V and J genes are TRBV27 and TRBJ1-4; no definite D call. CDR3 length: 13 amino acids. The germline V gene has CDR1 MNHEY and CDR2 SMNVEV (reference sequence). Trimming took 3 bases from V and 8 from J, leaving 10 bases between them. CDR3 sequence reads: CASSFAGLEKLFF. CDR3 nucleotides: TGTGCCAGCAGTTTTGCAGGTCTCGAAAAACTGTTTTTT.

The CDR3 sequence is CSAHKYQMNTEAFF. The CDR3, as DNA: TGCAGCGCCCACAAATACCAGATGAACACTGAAGCTTTCTTT. The chain couples TRBV29-1 to TRBJ1-1; D unclear. Germline CDR1 is SQVTM and CDR2 is ANQGSEA. There are 14 residues in the CDR3. V was shortened by 7 bases and J by 0 bases, with 15 bases between the two germline ends. Complete variable domain (other parts from reference TRBV29-1 and TRBJ1-1): SAVISQKPSRDICQRGTSLTIQCQVDSQVTMMFWYRQQPGQSLTLIATANQGSEATYESGFVIDKFPISRPNLTFSTLTVSNMSPEDSSIYLCSAHKYQMNTEAFFGQGTRLTVV.